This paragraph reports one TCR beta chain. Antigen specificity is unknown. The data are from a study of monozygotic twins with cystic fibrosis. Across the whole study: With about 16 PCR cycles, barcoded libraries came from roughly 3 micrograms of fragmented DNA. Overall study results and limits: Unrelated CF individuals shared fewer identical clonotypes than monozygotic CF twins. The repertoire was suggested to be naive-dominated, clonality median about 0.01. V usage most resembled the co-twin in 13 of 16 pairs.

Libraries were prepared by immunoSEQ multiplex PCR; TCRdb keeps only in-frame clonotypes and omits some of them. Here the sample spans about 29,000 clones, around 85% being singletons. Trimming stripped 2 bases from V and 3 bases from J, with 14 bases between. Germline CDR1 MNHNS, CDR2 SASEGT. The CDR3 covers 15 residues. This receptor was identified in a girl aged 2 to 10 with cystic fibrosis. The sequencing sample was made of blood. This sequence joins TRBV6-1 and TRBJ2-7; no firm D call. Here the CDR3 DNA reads TGTGCCAGCAGTGAAAACAGCATAATTGGCTACGAGCAGTACTTC. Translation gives CASSENSIIGYEQYF.